This TCR beta chain was sequenced for a study of vaccination and CD4 T cells after COVID-19. This clonotype occurred a few times. What it binds is unknown. Cultured CD4+ T-cell DNA underwent Oncomine TCR Beta short-read sequencing. TCRdb reprocessed the PCR reads via MiXCR and lists one record per CDR3 protein. The sample includes roughly 16,000 distinct CDR3 sequences, over 45% of them seen just once. Trimming stripped 8 bases from V and 1 base from J, with 21 bases between. CDR3 length equals 17 residues. Treatment reported: roughly ten-day PBMC culture with coronavirus spike peptide pools or control peptides (ViraFEST assay).

The rearrangement joins TRBV12-3 or TRBV12-4 to TRBJ1-5, with a possible D match to TRBD1 (6 bases). Input material: CD4+ T cells from blood, cultured in vitro. This TCR was sampled from a human donor who had recovered from COVID-19. CDR3 sequence reads: CASPFPGERGSNQPQHF. CDR3 nucleotide sequence: TGTGCCAGCCCCTTCCCAGGGGAAAGGGGAAGCAATCAGCCCCAGCATTTT.